Sequencing of this TCR beta chain was carried out in a study of blood T cell repertoires in COVID-19. Study in general: Researchers got acute and convalescent COVID-19 samples from the United States, Italy and Spain.

This clone was seen a single time. Per the germline V gene, CDR1 is SNHLY and CDR2 is FYNNEI. Trimming stripped 5 bases from V and 0 bases from J, with 14 bases between. CDR3 length: 16 amino acids. The table came from immunoSEQ multiplex PCR; TCRdb's copy has only in-frame clones and leaves some out. The sample lists 270,000 or so clones; 70% to 90% were seen once. A PCR-confirmed or clinician-diagnosed COVID-19 case had contacted exposed participants within 2 weeks of entry. What was sequenced was PBMCs or T cells enriched from blood (not recorded which). This chain connects TRBV2 to TRBJ2-1; perhaps TRBD2 as D (6 bases). The sequence came from a woman in her forties or fifties who had been exposed to COVID-19. Here the CDR3 DNA reads TGTGCCAGCAGTCGGGACTCTCAGAGCTCCTACAATGAGCAGTTCTTC. The encoded protein is CASSRDSQSSYNEQFF.